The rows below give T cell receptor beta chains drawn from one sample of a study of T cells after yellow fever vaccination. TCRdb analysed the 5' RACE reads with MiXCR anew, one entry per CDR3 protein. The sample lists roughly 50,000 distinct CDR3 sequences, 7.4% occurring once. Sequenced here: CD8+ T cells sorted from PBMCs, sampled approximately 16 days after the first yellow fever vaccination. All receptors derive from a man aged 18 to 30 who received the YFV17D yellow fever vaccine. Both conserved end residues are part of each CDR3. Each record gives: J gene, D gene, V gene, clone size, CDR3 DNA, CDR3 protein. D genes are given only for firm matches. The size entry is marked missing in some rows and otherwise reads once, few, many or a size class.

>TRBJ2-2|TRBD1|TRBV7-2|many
TGTGCCAGCAGCTGGACAGGCACCGGGGAGCTGTTTTTT
CASSWTGTGELFF
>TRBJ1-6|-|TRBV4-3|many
TGCGCCAGCAGCCAAAGGGATGGGGGTCGGTCACCCCTCCACTTT
CASSQRDGGRSPLHF
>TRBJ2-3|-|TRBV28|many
TGTGCCAGCAGTTTGGAAAACACAGATACGCAGTATTTT
CASSLENTDTQYF
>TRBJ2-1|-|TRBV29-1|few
TGCAGCGTTGATAATCCGGGACCTCCGGGACCTCGGGGGAGGAATGAGCAGTTCTTC
CSVDNPGPPGPRGRNEQFF
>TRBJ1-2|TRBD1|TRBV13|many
TGTGCCAGCAGCTTAGGCCAGGGGGCGTCCTATGGCTACACCTTC
CASSLGQGASYGYTF
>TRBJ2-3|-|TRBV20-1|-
TGCAGTGGAACAACTAGGACAGTTAGGAATACGCAGTATTTT
CSGTTRTVRNTQYF
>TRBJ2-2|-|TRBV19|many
TGTGCCAGTAGTCCCAACCCGAACACCGGGGAGCTGTTTTTT
CASSPNPNTGELFF
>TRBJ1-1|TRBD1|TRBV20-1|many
TGCAGTGCTAGGGGTCAGGGGGTCTTCGAAGCTTTCTTT
CSARGQGVFEAFF
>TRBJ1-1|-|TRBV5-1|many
TGCGCCAGCAGCCCCCGGGAATTATATGGGACTGAAGCTTTCTTT
CASSPRELYGTEAFF
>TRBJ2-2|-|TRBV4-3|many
TGCGCCAGCAGCCAATCACAGGGAGGGGAGCTGTTTTTT
CASSQSQGGELFF
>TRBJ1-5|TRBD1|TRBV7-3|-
TGTGCCAGCAGCTTAACGGGACAGGGGATCCAGCATTTT
CASSLTGQGIQHF
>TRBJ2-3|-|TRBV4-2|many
TGTGCCAGCAGCCAGGGGGGAGAGGGGGGGAGGGATACGCAGTATTTT
CASSQGGEGGRDTQYF
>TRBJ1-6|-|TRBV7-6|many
TGTGCCAGCAGCTTATTTCATGGGCAGGACTCCTATAATTCACCCCTCCACTTT
CASSLFHGQDSYNSPLHF
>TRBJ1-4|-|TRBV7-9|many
TGTGCCAGCAGCTTAACTAATGAAAAACTGTTTTTT
CASSLTNEKLFF
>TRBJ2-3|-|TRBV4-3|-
TGCGCCAGCAGCCGGGACTTTAGCACAGATACGCAGTATTTT
CASSRDFSTDTQYF
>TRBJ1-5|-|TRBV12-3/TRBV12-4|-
TGTGCCAGCAGTTTAGGGCAGGTCAATCAGCCCCAGCATTTT
CASSLGQVNQPQHF
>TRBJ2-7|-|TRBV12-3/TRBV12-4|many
TGTGCCAGCAGTTTCGGGGGTCCGTGGGAGCAGTACTTC
CASSFGGPWEQYF
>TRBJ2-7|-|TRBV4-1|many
TGCGCCAGCAGCCAAGAGATTAGGAGGTACTACGAGCAGTACTTC
CASSQEIRRYYEQYF
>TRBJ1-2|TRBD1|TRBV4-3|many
TGCGCCAGCAGCCAAGACGGGCGGACAGGGGGCGCCTATGGCTACACCTTC
CASSQDGRTGGAYGYTF
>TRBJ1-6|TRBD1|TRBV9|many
TGTGCCAGCAGCCAGACAGGGTCCCTAGTGGATTCACCCCTCCACTTT
CASSQTGSLVDSPLHF
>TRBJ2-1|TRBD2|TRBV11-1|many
TGTGCCAGCACCTCAACTAGCGGGGCCTACAATGAGCAGTTCTTC
CASTSTSGAYNEQFF
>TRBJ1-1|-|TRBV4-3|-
TGCGCCAGCAGCCAAGAGCTGTTCGACAACATGAACACTGAAGCTTTCTTT
CASSQELFDNMNTEAFF
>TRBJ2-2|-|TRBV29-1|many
TGCAGCGTTGTAAAGGGTTCCGGGGAGCTGTTTTTT
CSVVKGSGELFF
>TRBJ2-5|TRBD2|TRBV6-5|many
TGTGCCAGCACGATCCCCCGCGGGGGGGAAACGTTCTTAGTCCAAGAGACCCAGTACTTC
CASTIPRGGETFLVQETQYF
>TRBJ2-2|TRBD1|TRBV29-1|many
TGCAGCGTTACGGACAGGGTCGGGGAGCTGTTTTTT
CSVTDRVGELFF
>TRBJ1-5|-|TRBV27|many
TGTGCCAGCAGCCAATCCGGGGCGGGGGGCGGCAATCAGCCCCAGCATTTT
CASSQSGAGGGNQPQHF
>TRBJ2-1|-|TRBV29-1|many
TGCAGCGTTGAGTGGAACAATGAGCAGTTCTTC
CSVEWNNEQFF
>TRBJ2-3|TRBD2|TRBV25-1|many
TGTGCCAGCAGACTAGCGGGGAGCACAGATACGCAGTATTTT
CASRLAGSTDTQYF
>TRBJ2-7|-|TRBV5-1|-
TGCGCCAGCAGCTTTGAAGGGAGTGGCGCCTACGAGCAGTACTTC
CASSFEGSGAYEQYF
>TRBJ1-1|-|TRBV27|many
TGTGCCAGCAGTTTGATGTCGAACACTGAAGCTTTCTTT
CASSLMSNTEAFF
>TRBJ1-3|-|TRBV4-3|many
TGCGCCAGCAGCCCCCAAGGGGGGCCTGGAAACACCATATATTTT
CASSPQGGPGNTIYF
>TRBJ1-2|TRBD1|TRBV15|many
TGTGCCACCAGCAGGGGACAGACCTATGGCTACACCTTC
CATSRGQTYGYTF
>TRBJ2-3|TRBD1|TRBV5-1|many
TGCGCCAGCAGCGGTCGACAGGGTGAGGGGCCCCACACAGATACGCAGTATTTT
CASSGRQGEGPHTDTQYF
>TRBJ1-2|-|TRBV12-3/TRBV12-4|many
TGTGCCAGCAGCGAAGGGGGGGGACGAGGCTACACCTTC
CASSEGGGRGYTF
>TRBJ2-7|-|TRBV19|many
TGTGCCAGTAGTATAGCGGGGAGGACCTCCTACGAGCAGTACTTC
CASSIAGRTSYEQYF
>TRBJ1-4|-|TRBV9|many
TGTGCCAGCAGCGTGGGAGGAAGTATTAGGGCTGAAAAACTGTTTTTT
CASSVGGSIRAEKLFF
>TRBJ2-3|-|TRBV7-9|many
TGTGCCAGCAGCTTAGCGAAGCTGCCAGATACGCAGTATTTT
CASSLAKLPDTQYF
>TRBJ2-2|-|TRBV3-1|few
TGTGCCAGCAGCCAAGAATCTAAAGGCGACCCGAACACCGGGGAGCTGTTTTTT
CASSQESKGDPNTGELFF
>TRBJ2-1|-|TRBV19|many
TGTGCCAGTAGTATAGGAGTTGGGGTTGAGCAGTTCTTC
CASSIGVGVEQFF
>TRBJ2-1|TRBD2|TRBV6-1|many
TGTGCCAGCACCCTAAGCGATAGCGGGGGAGGTGAGCAGTTCTTC
CASTLSDSGGGEQFF
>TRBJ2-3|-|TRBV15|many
TGTGCCACCAGCACGAAAAGTCAAGTTCGCACAGATACGCAGTATTTT
CATSTKSQVRTDTQYF
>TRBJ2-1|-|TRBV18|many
TGTGCCAGCTCACCAATGGGTACTCGGCGGGGTACCTACAATGAGCAGTTCTTC
CASSPMGTRRGTYNEQFF
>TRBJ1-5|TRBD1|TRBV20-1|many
TGCAGTGCTAGAGCGGGGACAGGGAGCAATCAGCCCCAGCATTTT
CSARAGTGSNQPQHF
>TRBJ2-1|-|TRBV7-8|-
TGTGCCAGCAGCTTTGGTCTTCGATACAATGAGCAGTTCTTC
CASSFGLRYNEQFF